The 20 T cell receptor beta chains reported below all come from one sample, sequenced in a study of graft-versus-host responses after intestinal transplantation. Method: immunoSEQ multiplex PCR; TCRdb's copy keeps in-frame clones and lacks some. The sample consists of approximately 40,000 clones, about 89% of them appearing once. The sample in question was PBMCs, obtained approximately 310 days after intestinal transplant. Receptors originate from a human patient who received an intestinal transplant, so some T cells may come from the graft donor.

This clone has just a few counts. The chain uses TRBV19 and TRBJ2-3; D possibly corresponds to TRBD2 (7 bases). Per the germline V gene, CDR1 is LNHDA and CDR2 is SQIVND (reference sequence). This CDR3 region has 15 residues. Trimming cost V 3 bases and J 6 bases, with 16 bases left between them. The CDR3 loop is CASSISWGGPDTQYF. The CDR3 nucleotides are TGTGCCAGTAGTATTTCGTGGGGGGGCCCGGATACGCAGTATTTT.

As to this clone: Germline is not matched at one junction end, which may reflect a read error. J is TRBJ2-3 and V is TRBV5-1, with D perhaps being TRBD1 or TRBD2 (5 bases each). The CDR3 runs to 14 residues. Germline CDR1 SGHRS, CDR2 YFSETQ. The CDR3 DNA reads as TGCGCCGGCAGCTTGTTGGGGGATCACGATACGCAGTATTTT. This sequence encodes CAGSLLGDHDTQYF.

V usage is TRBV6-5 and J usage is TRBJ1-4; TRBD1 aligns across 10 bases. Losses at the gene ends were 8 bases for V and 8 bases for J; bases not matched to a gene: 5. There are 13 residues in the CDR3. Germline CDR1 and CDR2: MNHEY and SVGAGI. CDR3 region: CASRDRGREKLFF. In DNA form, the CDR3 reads TGTGCCAGCCGTGACAGGGGGCGGGAAAAACTGTTTTTT.

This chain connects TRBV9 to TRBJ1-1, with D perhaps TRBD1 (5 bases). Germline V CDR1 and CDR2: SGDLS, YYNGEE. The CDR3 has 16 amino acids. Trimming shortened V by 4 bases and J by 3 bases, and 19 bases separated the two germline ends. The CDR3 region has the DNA TGTGCCAGCAGCTCTCCCGGGCCCGGAGGGGACACTGAAGCTTTCTTT. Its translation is CASSSPGPGGDTEAFF.

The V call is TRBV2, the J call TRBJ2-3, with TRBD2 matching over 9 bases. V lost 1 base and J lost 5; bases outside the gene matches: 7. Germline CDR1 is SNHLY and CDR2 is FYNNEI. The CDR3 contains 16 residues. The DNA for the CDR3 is TGTGCCAGCAGTGAAGGGGGCGGGAGGGCAATAGATACGCAGTATTTT. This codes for CASSEGGGRAIDTQYF.

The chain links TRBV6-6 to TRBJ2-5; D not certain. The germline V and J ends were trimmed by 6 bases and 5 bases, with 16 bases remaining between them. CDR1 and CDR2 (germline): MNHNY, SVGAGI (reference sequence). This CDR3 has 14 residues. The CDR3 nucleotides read TGTGCCAGCAGCCCCCAAGTTTTGTACGAGACCCAGTACTTC. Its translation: CASSPQVLYETQYF.

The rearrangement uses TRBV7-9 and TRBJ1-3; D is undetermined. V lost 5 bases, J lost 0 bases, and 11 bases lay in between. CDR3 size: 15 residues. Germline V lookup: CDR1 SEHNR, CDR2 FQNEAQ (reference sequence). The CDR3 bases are TGTGCCAGCAGCCCCAAATGGTTCTCTGGAAACACCATATATTTT. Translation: CASSPKWFSGNTIYF. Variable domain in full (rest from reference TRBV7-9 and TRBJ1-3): DTGVSQNPRHKITKRGQNVTFRCDPISEHNRLYWYRQTLGQGPEFLTYFQNEAQLEKSRLLSDRFSAERPKGSFSTLEIQRTEQGDSAMYLCASSPKWFSGNTIYFGEGSWLTVV.

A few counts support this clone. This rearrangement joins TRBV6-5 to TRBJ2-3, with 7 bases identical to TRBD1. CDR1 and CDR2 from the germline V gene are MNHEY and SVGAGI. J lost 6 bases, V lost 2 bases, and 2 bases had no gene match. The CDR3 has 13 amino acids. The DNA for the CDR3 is TGTGCCAGCAGTTACCTCAGGGGGGATACGCAGTATTTT. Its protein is CASSYLRGDTQYF.

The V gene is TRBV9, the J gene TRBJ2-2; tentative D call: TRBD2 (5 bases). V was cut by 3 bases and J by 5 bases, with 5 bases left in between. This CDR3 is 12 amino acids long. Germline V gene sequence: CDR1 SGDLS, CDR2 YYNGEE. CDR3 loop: CASSGRTGELFF. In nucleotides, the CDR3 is TGTGCCAGCAGCGGGAGGACCGGGGAGCTGTTTTTT.

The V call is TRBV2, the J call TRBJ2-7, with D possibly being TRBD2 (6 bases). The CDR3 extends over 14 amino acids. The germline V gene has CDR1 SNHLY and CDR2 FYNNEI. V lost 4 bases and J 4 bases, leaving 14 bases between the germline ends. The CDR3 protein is CASSVERRGYEQYF. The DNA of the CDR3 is TGTGCCAGCAGTGTCGAGCGGAGGGGATACGAGCAGTACTTC.

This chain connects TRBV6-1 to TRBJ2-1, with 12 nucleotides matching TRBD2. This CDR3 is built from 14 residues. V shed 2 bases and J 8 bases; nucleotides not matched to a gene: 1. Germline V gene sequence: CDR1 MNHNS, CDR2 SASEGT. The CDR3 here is CASSELAGGYEQFF. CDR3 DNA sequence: TGTGCCAGCAGTGAACTAGCGGGAGGGTATGAGCAGTTCTTC.

The CDR3 is CASRPNTGELFF. The CDR3 coding sequence is TGTGCCAGCCGACCGAACACCGGGGAGCTGTTTTTT. This chain joins TRBV28 and TRBJ2-2; D is undetermined. V shed 8 bases and J shed 0 bases, with 4 bases lying between them. This CDR3 contains 12 residues. Germline V gene data show CDR1 as MDHEN and CDR2 as SYDVKM. Combining the CDR3 with reference TRBV28 and TRBJ2-2 gives the whole variable domain DVKVTQSSRYLVKRTGEKVFLECVQDMDHENMFWYRQDPGLGLRLIYFSYDVKMKEKGDIPEGYSVSREKKERFSLILESASTNQTSMYLCASRPNTGELFFGEGSRLTVL.

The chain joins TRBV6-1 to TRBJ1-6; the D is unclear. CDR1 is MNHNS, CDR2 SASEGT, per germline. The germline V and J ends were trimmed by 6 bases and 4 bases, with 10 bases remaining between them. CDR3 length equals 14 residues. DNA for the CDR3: TGTGCCAGCAGCAGCTTAGATTATAATTCACCCCTCCACTTT. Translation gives CASSSLDYNSPLHF.

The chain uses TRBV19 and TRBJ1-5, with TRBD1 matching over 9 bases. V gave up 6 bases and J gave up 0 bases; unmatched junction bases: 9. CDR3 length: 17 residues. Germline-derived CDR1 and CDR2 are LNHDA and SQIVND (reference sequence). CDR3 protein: CASSPGQGLYSNQPQHF. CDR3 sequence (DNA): TGTGCCAGTAGCCCGGGACAGGGACTCTATAGCAATCAGCCCCAGCATTTT.

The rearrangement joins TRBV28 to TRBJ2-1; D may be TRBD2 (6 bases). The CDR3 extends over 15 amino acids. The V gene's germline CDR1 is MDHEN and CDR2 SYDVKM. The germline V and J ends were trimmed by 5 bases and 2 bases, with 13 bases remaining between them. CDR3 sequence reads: CASSHMEGPYNEQFF. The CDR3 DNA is TGTGCCAGCAGTCACATGGAGGGCCCCTACAATGAGCAGTTCTTC.

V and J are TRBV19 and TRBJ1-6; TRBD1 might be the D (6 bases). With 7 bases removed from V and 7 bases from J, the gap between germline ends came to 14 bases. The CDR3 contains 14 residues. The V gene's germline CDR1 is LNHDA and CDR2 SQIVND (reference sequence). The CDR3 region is CASTLQGVNSPLHF. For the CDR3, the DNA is TGTGCCAGTACCCTACAGGGAGTCAATTCACCCCTCCACTTT.

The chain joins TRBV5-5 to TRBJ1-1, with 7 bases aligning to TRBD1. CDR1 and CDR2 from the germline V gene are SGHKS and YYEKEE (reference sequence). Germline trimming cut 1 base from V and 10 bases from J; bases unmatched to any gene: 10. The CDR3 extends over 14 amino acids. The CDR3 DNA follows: TGTGCCAGCAGCTTGAAGGATGACAGGGCGAGAGCTTTCTTT. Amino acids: CASSLKDDRARAFF.

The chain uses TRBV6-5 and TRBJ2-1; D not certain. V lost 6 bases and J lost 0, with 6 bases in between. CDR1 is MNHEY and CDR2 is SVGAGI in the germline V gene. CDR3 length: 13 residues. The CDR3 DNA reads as TGTGCCAGCAGACGGAGCTCCTACAATGAGCAGTTCTTC. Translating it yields CASRRSSYNEQFF.

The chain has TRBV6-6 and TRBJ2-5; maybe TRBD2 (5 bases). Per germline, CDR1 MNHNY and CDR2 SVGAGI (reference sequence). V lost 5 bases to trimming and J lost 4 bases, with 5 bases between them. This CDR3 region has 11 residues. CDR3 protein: CASSEGETQYF. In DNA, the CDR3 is TGTGCCAGCAGTGAGGGAGAGACCCAGTACTTC.

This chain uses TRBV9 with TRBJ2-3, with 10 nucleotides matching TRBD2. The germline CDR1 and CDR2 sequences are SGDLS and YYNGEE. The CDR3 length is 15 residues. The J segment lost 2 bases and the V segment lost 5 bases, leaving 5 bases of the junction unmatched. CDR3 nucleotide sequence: TGTGCCAGCAGTCTACTAGCGGGAAACACAGATACGCAGTATTTT. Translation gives CASSLLAGNTDTQYF.